The 10 T cell receptor beta chains in this list originate from one sample, sequenced in a study of OX40 agonist ivuxolimab in advanced cancers. The table came from immunoSEQ multiplex PCR; TCRdb's copy has only in-frame clones and leaves some out. The repertoire has 55,000 to 90,000 clones, 80% to 90% of them found once; the top ten carry under 3.5%. The sample in question was CD4+ or CD8+ T cells sorted from blood, obtained in a trial of the OX40 agonist ivuxolimab. Receptors originate from an adult with an advanced solid tumor such as melanoma, head and neck, liver or kidney cancer.

As to this clone: The same CDR3 also results from other DNA sequences found in this sample. The V gene is TRBV18, the J gene TRBJ1-1, with D possibly TRBD1 on 5 matching bases. Germline V gives CDR1 KGHSH, CDR2 LQKENI. Between the trimmed V and J ends, which lost 3 bases and 1 base, there was a span of 12 bases. CDR3 length: 15 amino acids. The CDR3 DNA reads as TGTGCCAGCTCACCCCGGCAGGGAGCGAACACTGAAGCTTTCTTT. This gives the protein CASSPRQGANTEAFF.

This rearrangement joins TRBV19 to TRBJ1-3; no clear D gene. Germline V gives CDR1 LNHDA, CDR2 SQIVND (reference sequence). The V and J ends lost 5 bases and 0 bases respectively, with 14 bases between them. This CDR3 is built from 16 residues. In DNA form, the CDR3 reads TGTGCCAGTAGTCGGAACAATTACCTCTCTGGAAACACCATATATTTT. As protein: CASSRNNYLSGNTIYF.

This clone was seen only a few times. The chain links TRBV28 to TRBJ2-2; 8 bases match TRBD2. This CDR3 has 13 residues. With V trimmed by 7 bases and J by 6 bases, 4 bases remained unmatched. Per the germline V gene, CDR1 is MDHEN and CDR2 is SYDVKM. The CDR3: CASIRGGPGELFF. CDR3 coding DNA: TGTGCCAGCATTCGGGGGGGTCCCGGGGAGCTGTTTTTT.

This chain uses TRBV7-3 with TRBJ2-3; 9 positions agree with TRBD2. There are 16 residues in the CDR3. Trimming cost V 2 bases and J 6 bases; bases outside gene matches: 9. Germline-derived CDR1 and CDR2 are SGHTA and FQGTGA. The CDR3 DNA reads as TGTGCCAGCAGCTTATCGCGGCGGGGGGGCCCCGATACGCAGTATTTT. Residues: CASSLSRRGGPDTQYF.

This clone was detected once. The rearrangement joins TRBV6-1 to TRBJ2-7; the D gene could be TRBD1 or TRBD2 (6 bases each). With 6 bases removed from V and 3 bases from J, the gap between germline ends came to 12 bases. The CDR3 has 13 amino acids. Germline V gives CDR1 MNHNS, CDR2 SASEGT. DNA for the CDR3: TGTGCCAGCAGGGGGGGCCTCCGCTACGAGCAGTACTTC. Translating it yields CASRGGLRYEQYF.

V is TRBV6-5 and J is TRBJ1-5, with 7 positions matching TRBD1. CDR1 is MNHEY and CDR2 is SVGAGI in the germline V gene. This CDR3 comprises 14 residues. V lost 6 bases to trimming and J lost 6 bases; unmatched junction nucleotides: 8. The CDR3: CASSQGGGGQPQHF. CDR3 coding DNA: TGTGCCAGCAGCCAAGGGGGCGGAGGTCAGCCCCAGCATTTT.

The CDR3 region is CASSLVDRGDNYGYTF. For the CDR3, the DNA is TGCGCCAGCAGCTTGGTGGACAGGGGGGATAACTATGGCTACACCTTC. The rearrangement joins TRBV5-1 to TRBJ1-2, with 10 positions matching TRBD1. Germline V gene sequence: CDR1 SGHRS, CDR2 YFSETQ. V gave up 0 bases and J gave up 1 base; unmatched junction bases: 3. The CDR3 is 16 amino acids.

The genes are TRBV28 and TRBJ2-7, with 9 bases matching TRBD1. The CDR3 covers 14 residues. J gave up 2 bases and V 8 bases, and 7 bases lay outside the gene matches. Germline V gene lookup returns CDR1 MDHEN and CDR2 SYDVKM. CDR3 DNA: TGTGCCAGCGGATCTGACAGGGGGACCTACGAGCAGTACTTC. Amino acids: CASGSDRGTYEQYF.

The V and J genes are TRBV19 and TRBJ1-1; 9 nucleotides align to TRBD1. Germline assignment: CDR1 LNHDA and CDR2 SQIVND (reference sequence). The CDR3 sequence is 13 residues long. Trimming removed 4 bases from V and 6 bases from J; junction bases left unmatched: 3. CDR3 region: CASSKDRGPEAFF. CDR3 bases: TGTGCCAGTAGTAAGGACAGGGGACCTGAAGCTTTCTTT.

This chain joins TRBV28 and TRBJ1-1, with TRBD1 as a possible D gene (6 bases). The V and J ends lost 7 bases and 4 bases respectively, with 22 bases between them. This CDR3 is 16 amino acids long. From germline, CDR1 is MDHEN and CDR2 SYDVKM. The CDR3 coding sequence is TGTGCCAGCACCCGGGGGGGGGCGATTGGTATCACTGAAGCTTTCTTT. It specifies CASTRGGAIGITEAFF.